This is a list of T cell receptor beta chains from one sample in a study of cytomegalovirus exposure and HLA in healthy donors. TCRdb's copy holds only in-frame clones and misses some; the assay was immunoSEQ multiplex PCR. The table lists 150,000 to 200,000 clones, about three quarters of them singletons, with roughly 0.76% in the top ten. Sequenced sample: PBMCs. The receptors were sampled from a female donor in good health and CMV-seronegative. Both conserved end residues are trimmed from each CDR3. Fields, in order: J gene, D gene, V gene, CDR3 length, CDR3 protein. D genes are given only for firm matches.

J: TRBJ2-1
D: TRBD2
V: TRBV28
length: 13
CDR3: ASSPISGSGNEQF

J: TRBJ1-2
D: .
V: TRBV29-1
length: 10
CDR3: SGYWANYGYT

J: TRBJ1-2
D: TRBD1
V: TRBV5-4
length: 15
CDR3: ASSLGGQGALNYGYT

J: TRBJ1-2
D: .
V: TRBV7-2
length: 13
CDR3: ASTSREGWDYGYT

J: TRBJ1-2
D: TRBD1
V: TRBV18
length: 14
CDR3: ASSPNGGAGGYGYT

J: TRBJ2-3
D: .
V: TRBV28
length: 11
CDR3: ASSSRGADTQY

J: TRBJ2-5
D: .
V: TRBV18
length: 13
CDR3: ASSPRRRGGETQY

J: TRBJ2-1
D: TRBD2
V: TRBV11-3
length: 14
CDR3: ASSFAGTSSYNEQF

J: .
D: .
V: TRBV5-6
length: 10
CDR3: ASSLASYEQY

J: TRBJ1-1
D: TRBD1
V: TRBV18
length: 13
CDR3: ASSRGWTGSTEAF

J: TRBJ2-3
D: TRBD2
V: TRBV27
length: 16
CDR3: ASSLYPGLAGTTDTQY

J: TRBJ1-2
D: .
V: TRBV4-3
length: 12
CDR3: ASSQDNRVGGYT

J: TRBJ1-4
D: .
V: TRBV18
length: 13
CDR3: ASSTSGTTNEKLF

J: TRBJ1-2
D: .
V: TRBV9
length: 13
CDR3: ASSVGLESNYGYT

J: TRBJ1-1
D: .
V: TRBV20-1
length: 9
CDR3: SATSTIRAF

J: TRBJ1-1
D: .
V: TRBV6-1
length: 11
CDR3: ASSEREGGEAF

J: TRBJ2-7
D: TRBD2
V: TRBV4-3
length: 14
CDR3: ASSQGTSGGAYEQY

J: TRBJ1-1
D: TRBD1
V: TRBV18
length: 14
CDR3: ASSPGSGTGYTEAF

J: TRBJ2-1
D: TRBD2
V: TRBV28
length: 13
CDR3: ASSYGTRGNNEQF

J: TRBJ1-1
D: TRBD1
V: TRBV5-4
length: 11
CDR3: ASSLTGGTEAF

J: TRBJ1-1
D: .
V: TRBV18
length: 14
CDR3: ASSPPGGAQNTEAF

J: .
D: .
V: TRBV2
length: 13
CDR3: ASSESGQISYEQY

J: TRBJ1-5
D: .
V: TRBV5-1
length: 11
CDR3: ASRAGNNQPQH

J: TRBJ1-4
D: .
V: TRBV5-1
length: 13
CDR3: ASSENTGSNEKLF

J: TRBJ2-1
D: .
V: TRBV27
length: 12
CDR3: ASSWGLSGNEQF

J: TRBJ2-1
D: TRBD2
V: TRBV7-9
length: 15
CDR3: ASNSSPLPSGYNEQF

J: TRBJ1-2
D: .
V: TRBV18
length: 10
CDR3: ASSSDIYGYT

J: TRBJ2-5
D: .
V: TRBV28
length: 11
CDR3: ASSFIRRGTQY

J: TRBJ1-4
D: TRBD1
V: TRBV28
length: 12
CDR3: ASSPGQGGEKLF

J: TRBJ2-5
D: .
V: TRBV28
length: 11
CDR3: ASSFRAGETQY

J: TRBJ2-5
D: .
V: TRBV9
length: 15
CDR3: ASSVGEGGRNQETQY

J: TRBJ2-6
D: .
V: TRBV19
length: 13
CDR3: ASIRSDSGANGLT

J: TRBJ2-7
D: TRBD2
V: TRBV7-8
length: 14
CDR3: ASSSQVGSGSYEQY

J: TRBJ1-4
D: .
V: TRBV4-1
length: 13
CDR3: ASSQVEQVNEKLF

J: TRBJ1-2
D: .
V: TRBV30
length: 12
CDR3: AWSAPAGLYGYT

J: TRBJ1-5
D: .
V: TRBV2
length: 12
CDR3: ASMEGLSNQPQH

J: TRBJ1-2
D: .
V: TRBV28
length: 12
CDR3: ASSLFPGYYGYT

J: TRBJ2-4
D: TRBD2
V: TRBV4-2
length: 13
CDR3: ASSHLRTSEGIQY

J: TRBJ2-5
D: .
V: TRBV5-6
length: 12
CDR3: ASSLDPGQETQY

J: TRBJ2-7
D: TRBD2
V: TRBV7-8
length: 14
CDR3: ASSSRLAGVVREQY

J: TRBJ1-1
D: TRBD1
V: TRBV7-9
length: 12
CDR3: ASSLGTGARRGL

J: TRBJ2-6
D: .
V: TRBV10-3
length: 12
CDR3: AIREGSGANGLT

J: TRBJ2-7
D: TRBD1
V: TRBV27
length: 12
CDR3: ASRPDREYYEQY

J: TRBJ2-7
D: .
V: TRBV29-1
length: 11
CDR3: SVGGAGVSEQY

J: TRBJ2-7
D: TRBD2
V: TRBV5-1
length: 12
CDR3: ASSKWTSGYEQY

J: TRBJ2-1
D: .
V: TRBV9
length: 12
CDR3: ASSGLTYREEQF

J: TRBJ1-2
D: .
V: TRBV19
length: 11
CDR3: ASRTDSWFGYT

J: TRBJ1-2
D: TRBD1
V: TRBV7-9
length: 14
CDR3: ASSRDRGADNYGYT